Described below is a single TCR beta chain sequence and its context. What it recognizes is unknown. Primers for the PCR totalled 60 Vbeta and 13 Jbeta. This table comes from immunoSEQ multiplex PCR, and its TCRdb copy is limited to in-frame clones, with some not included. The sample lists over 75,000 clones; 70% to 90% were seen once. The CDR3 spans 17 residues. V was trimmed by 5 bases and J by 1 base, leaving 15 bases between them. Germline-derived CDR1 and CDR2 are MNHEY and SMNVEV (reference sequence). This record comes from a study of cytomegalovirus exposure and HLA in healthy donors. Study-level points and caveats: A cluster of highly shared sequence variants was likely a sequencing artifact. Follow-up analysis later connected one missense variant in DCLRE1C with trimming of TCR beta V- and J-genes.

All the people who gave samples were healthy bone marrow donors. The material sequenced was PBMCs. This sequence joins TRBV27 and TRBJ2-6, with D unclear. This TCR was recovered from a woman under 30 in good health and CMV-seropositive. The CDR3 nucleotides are TGTGCCAGCAGTAACCACTGGGCTGGTTCTGGGGCCAACGTCCTGACTTTC. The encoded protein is CASSNHWAGSGANVLTF.